Shown below are 30 T cell receptor beta chains from a single sample sequenced in a study of molecular identifiers for immune sequencing clone quantification. Via MiXCR, TCRdb re-called the PCR reads, giving one row per CDR3 protein. The table shows around 460,000 distinct CDR3 sequences, with about 25% occurring only once. Sequencing used naive CD8+ T cells from blood, with Jurkat cell RNA spiked in. Described subset: FACS-sorted CD8+CD4-CCR7+CD45RA+ naive T cells. The receptors come from a human donor in good health. Some libraries in this study had Jurkat cell RNA spiked in.

Many counts were recorded for this clonotype. This CDR3 reads CASSYGGPSYEQYF. The CDR3 DNA follows: TGTGCCAGCAGTTACGGGGGGCCCTCCTACGAGCAGTACTTC. The chain employs TRBV6-5 and TRBJ2-7, with D perhaps given as TRBD1 or TRBD2 (6 bases each). The ends were cut back, 2 bases at V and 0 bases at J, with 8 bases in the middle. This CDR3 is 14 amino acids long. Germline V gives CDR1 MNHEY, CDR2 SVGAGI.

This clonotype has a handful of counts. The chain carries TRBV27 and TRBJ1-2; no firm D call. The CDR3 has 14 amino acids. From germline, CDR1 is MNHEY and CDR2 SMNVEV (reference sequence). With 5 bases removed from V and 1 base from J, the gap between germline ends came to 11 bases. This CDR3 reads CASSICDFNYGYTF. The CDR3, as DNA: TGTGCCAGCAGTATTTGCGATTTTAACTATGGCTACACCTTC.

J is TRBJ1-5 and V is TRBV2; no firm D call. The CDR3 runs 13 residues. Germline V CDR1 and CDR2: SNHLY, FYNNEI. The V end lost 3 bases, the J end lost 4 bases, and 7 bases lay between the germline ends. The CDR3 region has the DNA TGTGCCAGCAGTGACGGCACTAATCAGCCCCAGCATTTT. This codes for CASSDGTNQPQHF. Using reference TRBV2 and TRBJ1-5 for the parts outside the CDR3, the full variable domain is EPEVTQTPSHQVTQMGQEVILRCVPISNHLYFYWYRQILGQKVEFLVSFYNNEISEKSEIFDDQFSVERPDGSNFTLKIRSTKLEDSAMYFCASSDGTNQPQHFGDGTRLSIL.

The chain employs TRBV5-1 and TRBJ2-5; 15 bases line up with TRBD2. The ends lost 4 bases at V and 2 bases at J; junction bases unmatched: 6. Germline V gene data show CDR1 as SGHRS and CDR2 as YFSETQ. CDR3 size: 17 residues. CDR3 in amino acids: CASSGGLAGGIQETQYF. The CDR3 nucleotides read TGCGCCAGCAGCGGCGGACTAGCGGGGGGGATACAAGAGACCCAGTACTTC.

This clonotype was counted at least ten times. The V and J genes are TRBV29-1 and TRBJ2-4, with TRBD1 matching 7 bases. This CDR3 is 13 amino acids long. V lost 4 bases and J lost 9; bases outside the gene matches: 9. Germline CDR1 is SQVTM and CDR2 is ANQGSEA. The CDR3 spells CSVVLQGKSIQYF. In nucleotides, the CDR3 is TGCAGCGTTGTCTTACAGGGGAAGTCCATTCAGTACTTC.

V and J are TRBV11-2 and TRBJ2-7; 8 bases line up with TRBD2. Germline CDR1 is SGHAT and CDR2 is FQNNGV. The CDR3 is 15 residues long. Trimming took 1 base from V and 5 from J; bases not matched to a gene: 7. The CDR3 region is CASSLGGGPHDEQYF. In DNA, the CDR3 is TGTGCCAGCAGCTTAGGCGGGGGGCCTCACGACGAGCAGTACTTC.

The chain couples TRBV7-6 to TRBJ2-7, with a possible D match to TRBD1 (6 bases). There are 17 residues in the CDR3. V was cut by 1 base and J by 2 bases, with 18 bases left in between. Germline assignment: CDR1 SGHVS and CDR2 FNYEAQ. In DNA, the CDR3 is TGTGCCAGCAGCTTAGGGGGTCGGACAGCTCGACCCTACGAGCAGTACTTC. This gives the protein CASSLGGRTARPYEQYF. Supplemented by reference TRBV7-6 and TRBJ2-7, the full variable domain reads GAGVSQSPRYKVTKRGQDVALRCDPISGHVSLYWYRQALGQGPEFLTYFNYEAQQDKSGLPNDRFSAERPEGSISTLTIQRTEQRDSAMYRCASSLGGRTARPYEQYFGPGTRLTVT.

On this clonotype: This CDR3 is missing its conserved last phenylalanine or tryptophan, likely due to a read error. The V call is TRBV5-4, the J call TRBJ2-7; D is perhaps TRBD1 (5 bases). The V end lost 0 bases, the J end lost 7 bases, and 17 bases lay between the germline ends. Per germline, CDR1 SGHNT and CDR2 YYREEE (reference sequence). The CDR3 sequence is 15 residues long. CDR3: CASSLDDPRVGEQYS. The CDR3 DNA follows: TGTGCCAGCAGCTTGGATGACCCCAGGGTGGGGGAGCAGTACTCC.

This clonotype came up a few times. V is TRBV12-3 or TRBV12-4 and J is TRBJ2-3; TRBD1 matches at 8 bases. The CDR3 runs 15 residues. The V segment lost 7 bases and the J segment 3 bases; nucleotides outside the gene matches: 9. The CDR3 DNA follows: TGTGCCAGCAACGAAGACAGGGGAAGAACAGATACGCAGTATTTT. Its protein is CASNEDRGRTDTQYF.

The sample holds many counts of this clonotype. J is TRBJ2-3 and V is TRBV6-2 or TRBV6-3, with 9 nucleotides matching TRBD1. The CDR3 runs to 18 residues. Germline values: CDR1 MNHEY, CDR2 SVGEGT. V lost 2 bases and J lost 2; bases outside the gene matches: 11. CDR3 region: CASSYRDRVLLSTDTQYF. The DNA of the CDR3 is TGTGCCAGCAGTTACCGGGACAGGGTCCTTCTCTCCACAGATACGCAGTATTTT.

The chain links TRBV19 to TRBJ2-7; a possible D gene is TRBD1 (6 bases). The CDR3 loop spans 11 amino acids. Germline V gives CDR1 LNHDA, CDR2 SQIVND (reference sequence). The germline V and J ends were trimmed by 7 bases and 6 bases, with 10 bases remaining between them. CDR3 protein: CASKQGFEQYF. CDR3 bases: TGTGCCAGTAAACAGGGCTTCGAGCAGTACTTC.

The genes are TRBV11-2 and TRBJ2-1; 7 nucleotides line up with TRBD2. Germline assignment: CDR1 SGHAT and CDR2 FQNNGV. V was pared by 5 bases and J by 1 base, with 5 bases of the junction left unmatched. The CDR3 spans 15 residues. CDR3 region: CASSPELASYNEQFF. The DNA for the CDR3 is TGTGCCAGCAGCCCGGAACTAGCGTCCTACAATGAGCAGTTCTTC.

Only a few counts were recorded for this clonotype. The chain recombines TRBV6-1 with TRBJ2-3, with D possibly being TRBD2 (5 bases). V lost 2 bases, J lost 7 bases, and 13 bases lay in between. CDR1 and CDR2 from the germline V gene are MNHNS and SASEGT. The CDR3 covers 14 residues. CDR3: CASSEWGAANTQYF. CDR3 bases: TGTGCCAGCAGTGAATGGGGAGCGGCAAATACGCAGTATTTT.

This clonotype was detected only a few times. The rearrangement joins TRBV4-3 to TRBJ2-7; D gene ambiguous. This CDR3 contains 14 residues. Germline loops: CDR1 LGHNA, CDR2 YSLEER. Trimming pared 2 bases from V and 1 base from J, leaving 9 bases between. CDR3 loop: CASSQFIRSYEQYF. CDR3 DNA sequence: TGCGCCAGCAGCCAATTCATTAGATCCTACGAGCAGTACTTC.

J is TRBJ2-7 and V is TRBV6-5; TRBD1 might be the D (5 bases). This CDR3 has 12 amino acids. Germline lookup yields CDR1 MNHEY and CDR2 SVGAGI. The V and J ends lost 9 bases and 2 bases respectively, with 11 bases between them. The CDR3 nucleotides are TGTGCCAGTCGCGACAGCGCCTACGAGCAGTACTTC. Translating it yields CASRDSAYEQYF.

Only one count was recorded for this clonotype. This may arise from a read error, as a much more abundant clone is one base away. CDR3 protein: CASNPGTGGYQPRHF. CDR3 nucleotide sequence: TGTGCCAGCAACCCCGGGACAGGCGGGTATCAGCCCCGGCATTTT. V and J are TRBV12-3 or TRBV12-4 and TRBJ1-5; 8 bases agree with TRBD1. The CDR3 sequence is 15 residues long.

The table lists this clonotype with many counts. The V and J genes are TRBV7-6 and TRBJ1-4; 7 bases fit TRBD1. Unmatched junction bases numbered 12, after V lost 5 bases and J lost 3 bases. Germline V CDR1 and CDR2: SGHVS, FNYEAQ. CDR3 length: 17 amino acids. CDR3 coding DNA: TGTGCCAGCAGCCCCGGGACAGCGGCCCCCCCTAATGAAAAACTGTTTTTT. It codes for CASSPGTAAPPNEKLFF.

This clonotype occurred a few times. V gene TRBV2 combines with J gene TRBJ2-2; D is ambiguous. Germline V lookup: CDR1 SNHLY, CDR2 FYNNEI. V lost 0 bases to trimming and J lost 4 bases, with 15 bases between them. This CDR3 is built from 17 residues. Written as DNA, the CDR3 is TGTGCCAGCAGTGAAGCCGGAGTTTCGCGAAGCACCGGGGAGCTGTTTTTT. This gives the protein CASSEAGVSRSTGELFF.

Comments on this clonotype: The conserved phenylalanine or tryptophan is not found at the CDR3 terminus, so this likely reflects a read error. This chain connects TRBV30 to TRBJ2-1, with 7 nucleotides matching TRBD2. This CDR3 has 12 residues. V was clipped by 8 bases and J by 7 bases; unmatched bases: 8. Per germline, CDR1 GTSNPN and CDR2 SVGIG (reference sequence). DNA for the CDR3: TGTGCCGGCCAAGCGGGAACTAATGAGCAGTTCTCC. Its protein is CAGQAGTNEQFS.

This clonotype appeared many times. The chain uses TRBV3-1 and TRBJ2-1, with 10 bases matching TRBD2. Per germline, CDR1 LGHDT and CDR2 YNNKEL (reference sequence). The CDR3 is made up of 14 amino acids. Germline trimming cut 1 base from V and 10 bases from J; bases unmatched to any gene: 4. This CDR3 reads CASSQASGRGEQFF. The CDR3, as DNA: TGTGCCAGCAGCCAAGCTAGCGGGAGAGGGGAGCAGTTCTTC.

The sample holds many counts of this clonotype. This sequence joins TRBV12-3 or TRBV12-4 and TRBJ2-5, with D possibly being TRBD2 (5 bases). V lost 5 bases and J lost 3, with 16 bases in between. This CDR3 region has 15 residues. Here the CDR3 DNA reads TGTGCCAGCAGTCTACTACCGGGATTCGAAGAGACCCAGTACTTC. Translating it yields CASSLLPGFEETQYF.

With respect to this clonotype: Possible read error: a much larger clone is one base away. The chain is built from TRBV13 and TRBJ2-1; D remains unclear. The CDR3 sequence is 14 residues long. CDR1 and CDR2 (germline): PRHDT, FYEKMQ (reference sequence). Trimming cost V 7 bases and J 0 bases, with 10 bases left between them. The CDR3 is CASTLGDSYNEQFF. As DNA, the CDR3 is TGTGCCAGCACGCTGGGCGACTCCTACAATGAGCAGTTCTTC.

About this clonotype itself: A much larger clone differs from this one at a single base, so this may be a read error. The CDR3 end shows no conserved phenylalanine or tryptophan, and so a read error is likely. The rearrangement joins TRBV7-6 to TRBJ1-5; no reliable D call. This CDR3 contains 12 residues. Germline-derived CDR1 and CDR2 are SGHVS and FNYEAQ. The V gene lost 3 bases and the J gene lost 2 bases, with 2 bases spanning the gap. The CDR3 DNA reads TGTGCCAGCAGCTTTCGCAATCAGCCCCAGCATTCT. Residues: CASSFRNQPQHS.

The CDR3 DNA sequence: TGCGCCAGCAGCCCGGTGGGACAGGGGGCCGAGACCCAGTACTTC. Protein product: CASSPVGQGAETQYF. The chain joins TRBV4-1 to TRBJ2-5, with 12 bases aligning to TRBD1. This CDR3 is 15 amino acids long. Trimming cost V 4 bases and J 5 bases; bases outside gene matches: 5. Germline V gene data show CDR1 as MGHRA and CDR2 as YSYEKL.

As concerns this clonotype: A read error may account for a junction end that differs from germline. The CDR3 is CAGSEADLYEQYF. CDR3 bases: TGTGCCGGCAGTGAAGCGGATCTCTACGAGCAGTACTTC. J is TRBJ2-7 and V is TRBV6-1; D perhaps matches TRBD2 (5 bases). The CDR3 runs to 13 residues. The germline CDR1 and CDR2 sequences are MNHNS and SASEGT.

Ten or more counts support this clonotype. This chain uses TRBV29-1 with TRBJ1-1; perhaps TRBD1 as D (5 bases). V was pared by 0 bases and J by 2 bases, with 13 bases between. In germline, CDR1 is SQVTM, CDR2 ANQGSEA. The CDR3 covers 15 residues. The CDR3 loop reads CSVEDYRGRNTEAFF. The DNA of the CDR3 is TGCAGCGTTGAAGATTATAGGGGTCGAAACACTGAAGCTTTCTTT.

As for this clonotype: This clone may be a read error of a much larger clone one base away. CDR3 sequence reads: CSAEAGTEAFF. The CDR3 region has the DNA TGCAGCGCTGAAGCGGGCACTGAAGCTTTCTTT. This chain links TRBV29-1 with TRBJ1-1; D is ambiguous. Germline CDR1 is SQVTM and CDR2 is ANQGSEA. The CDR3 length is 11 residues. Variable domain in full (rest from reference TRBV29-1 and TRBJ1-1): SAVISQKPSRDICQRGTSLTIQCQVDSQVTMMFWYRQQPGQSLTLIATANQGSEATYESGFVIDKFPISRPNLTFSTLTVSNMSPEDSSIYLCSAEAGTEAFFGQGTRLTVV.

This clonotype was observed at least ten times. This sequence joins TRBV7-9 and TRBJ2-2, with 7 bases matching TRBD1. Germline values: CDR1 SEHNR, CDR2 FQNEAQ (reference sequence). Trimming cost V 5 bases and J 7 bases; bases outside gene matches: 10. This CDR3 has 15 amino acids. CDR3 in amino acids: CASSIRTGSNGELFF. CDR3 sequence (DNA): TGTGCCAGCAGCATCAGGACAGGTTCGAACGGGGAGCTGTTTTTT. The full variable domain, its missing parts supplied by reference TRBV7-9 and TRBJ2-2, is DTGVSQNPRHKITKRGQNVTFRCDPISEHNRLYWYRQTLGQGPEFLTYFQNEAQLEKSRLLSDRFSAERPKGSFSTLEIQRTEQGDSAMYLCASSIRTGSNGELFFGEGSRLTVL.

The chain uses TRBV18 and TRBJ2-1, with 10 bases lining up with TRBD2. Trimming removed 3 bases from V and 6 bases from J; junction bases left unmatched: 11. Per the germline V gene, CDR1 is KGHSH and CDR2 is LQKENI. There are 17 residues in the CDR3. The CDR3 bases are TGTGCCAGCTCACCGGGGAGCGGGAGGGCCGTCGGCAATGAGCAGTTCTTC. Translation gives CASSPGSGRAVGNEQFF.

The chain combines TRBV27 with TRBJ2-1; D not certain. The ends were cut back, 6 bases at V and 9 bases at J, with 18 bases in the middle. The CDR3 contains 14 residues. Germline loops: CDR1 MNHEY, CDR2 SMNVEV (reference sequence). The CDR3 region is CASRLAEWVGEQFF. In DNA form, the CDR3 reads TGTGCCAGCAGATTGGCGGAGTGGGTAGGTGAGCAGTTCTTC.